The 20 T cell receptor beta chains below come from one sample, sequenced in a study of cytomegalovirus exposure and HLA in healthy donors (dated by TCRdb to the late 2010s). Library generation was performed with the immunoSEQ multiplex PCR assay. For the multiplex PCR, a mixture combining 60 forward primers for TCR Vbeta segments and 13 reverse primers for TCR Jbeta segments was used. TCRdb limited this immuneACCESS table to in-frame rearrangements with V and J called. A share of clones is missing; checked studies link under half to unresolved V genes, and the rest is unexplained. Counted in this sample were 100,000 to 150,000 clones; roughly three quarters of them appeared once. The ten largest account for about 1% of the sample. Material: PBMCs. The receptors stem from a male donor in good health and CMV-seronegative.

With regard to this clone: Other nucleotide sequences in the sample specify the same CDR3. The J gene is TRBJ1-1, the V gene TRBV10-3; D is undetermined. Germline loops: CDR1 ENHRY, CDR2 SYGVKD. This CDR3 is 14 amino acids long. V lost 3 bases to trimming and J lost 0 bases, with 8 bases between them. The CDR3: CAISEAGLNTEAFF. CDR3 nucleotides: TGTGCCATCAGTGAAGCAGGTTTGAACACTGAAGCTTTCTTT.

In regard to this clone: The missing conserved phenylalanine or tryptophan at the end of this CDR3 makes a read error likely. The gene calls are TRBV5-1 and TRBJ1-2; the D gene is possibly TRBD1 (5 bases). This CDR3 contains 13 residues. Germline lookup yields CDR1 SGHRS and CDR2 YFSETQ. V was clipped by 2 bases and J by 6 bases, with 11 bases between them. The DNA for the CDR3 is TGCGCCAGCAGCTTACGGGTGGGGCATGGCTACACCCTC. Its protein is CASSLRVGHGYTL.

The chain carries TRBV5-6 and TRBJ1-1, with unresolved D. CDR3 length equals 11 residues. Germline CDR1 reads SGHDT; CDR2 reads YYEEEE. V lost 3 bases and J lost 7, with 7 bases in between. CDR3: CASSYKVEAFF. In DNA, the CDR3 is TGTGCCAGCAGCTACAAAGTTGAAGCTTTCTTT.

This chain links TRBV6-5 with TRBJ1-5, with TRBD1 matching 8 bases. V trimming: 5 bases; J trimming: 5 bases; junction bases outside the gene matches: 5. There are 14 residues in the CDR3. The V gene's germline CDR1 is MNHEY and CDR2 SVGAGI. CDR3 bases: TGTGCCAGCAGTCGAGGGACAGGAGATCAGCCCCAGCATTTT. Amino acid sequence: CASSRGTGDQPQHF.

This clone came up once. V gene TRBV5-4 combines with J gene TRBJ2-3; 10 nucleotides line up with TRBD2. With 2 bases clipped from V and 8 bases from J, the junction kept 8 bases outside the gene matches. CDR1 SGHNT and CDR2 YYREEE come from the germline V gene (reference sequence). The CDR3 covers 15 residues. The CDR3 DNA is TGTGCCAGCAGCTTAAGCGGGGGGGCGATAAGTACGCAGTATTTT. Protein sequence: CASSLSGGAISTQYF.

CDR3 region: CASSLGQGAPEQYF. CDR3 DNA: TGTGCCAGCAGCCTGGGACAGGGGGCGCCCGAGCAGTACTTC. The chain employs TRBV9 and TRBJ2-7, with 12 bases aligning to TRBD1. The CDR3 covers 14 residues. V shed 4 bases, J shed 6 bases, and the junction held 5 bases outside the gene matches. Germline CDR1 and CDR2: SGDLS and YYNGEE.

The chain couples TRBV9 to TRBJ1-3, with TRBD1 identical over 8 bases. The germline V gene has CDR1 SGDLS and CDR2 YYNGEE. This CDR3 region has 15 residues. V was pared by 3 bases and J by 5 bases, with 7 bases of the junction left unmatched. The CDR3 DNA follows: TGTGCCAGCAGCGCCTCCGGACAGGGAAGAAACACCATATATTTT. Amino acids: CASSASGQGRNTIYF.

The rearrangement joins TRBV6-1 to TRBJ2-3; 8 bases map to TRBD2. Losses at the gene ends were 4 bases for V and 1 base for J; bases not matched to a gene: 7. CDR1 MNHNS and CDR2 SASEGT come from the germline V gene. CDR3 length equals 16 residues. CDR3 nucleotide sequence: TGTGCCAGCAGTGGTTTACGGGGGGGCGGCACAGATACGCAGTATTTT. It codes for CASSGLRGGGTDTQYF.

This clone was seen a few times. The chain has TRBV5-6 and TRBJ2-7; 11 nucleotides line up with TRBD1. The CDR3 loop spans 15 amino acids. V shed 4 bases and J 3 bases; nucleotides not matched to a gene: 6. Germline loops: CDR1 SGHDT, CDR2 YYEEEE. This CDR3 reads CASSPGQGASYEQYF. CDR3 coding DNA: TGTGCCAGCAGCCCCGGACAGGGGGCGAGCTACGAGCAGTACTTC.

The chain links TRBV27 to TRBJ1-5; a weak D match, TRBD1 (6 bases). The V end was cut by 6 bases, the J end by 7 bases, with 16 bases between. The CDR3 is 14 residues long. The germline V gene has CDR1 MNHEY and CDR2 SMNVEV (reference sequence). CDR3 residues: CASSPRPQGQPQHF. The CDR3, as DNA: TGTGCCAGCAGCCCCCGACCCCAGGGGCAGCCCCAGCATTTT.

A word on this clone: A junction end diverges from the germline sequence, so it may reflect a read error. This chain uses TRBV7-9 with TRBJ2-7; D perhaps matches TRBD1 (6 bases). In germline, CDR1 is SEHNR, CDR2 FQNEAQ (reference sequence). The CDR3 has 12 amino acids. DNA of the CDR3: TGTTCCAGCAGCAAAACAGGGTACGAGCAGTACTTC. Translated, it gives CSSSKTGYEQYF.

The rearrangement uses TRBV6-1 and TRBJ2-3, with 10 bases aligning to TRBD1. Germline V gene data show CDR1 as MNHNS and CDR2 as SASEGT. The CDR3 is 14 amino acids. Trimming cost V 8 bases and J 8 bases; bases outside gene matches: 10. CDR3 amino acids: CASLAGTGVGTQYF. As DNA, the CDR3 is TGTGCCAGCCTAGCCGGGACAGGGGTTGGTACGCAGTATTTT.

This clone occurred a few times. Compared with germline, one end of the junction differs, possibly owing to a read error. The CDR3 spells CASSPTGHEQYF. CDR3 sequence (DNA): TGTGCCAGCAGCCCAACAGGTCACGAACAGTACTTC. The V call is TRBV6-5, the J call TRBJ2-7, with D tentatively TRBD1 (5 bases). The CDR3 loop spans 12 amino acids. Germline V gives CDR1 MNHEY, CDR2 SVGAGI.

This clone is a singleton in its sample. This sequence joins TRBV19 and TRBJ2-7; TRBD1 matches 9 bases. This CDR3 comprises 13 residues. Germline trimming cut 11 bases from V and 2 bases from J; bases unmatched to any gene: 7. Per the germline V gene, CDR1 is LNHDA and CDR2 is SQIVND (reference sequence). This CDR3 is CAGHRGPPYEQYF. The CDR3 DNA reads as TGTGCCGGGCACAGGGGGCCCCCCTACGAGCAGTACTTC. Looking up the rest from reference TRBV19 and TRBJ2-7 gives the full variable domain: DGGITQSPKYLFRKEGQNVTLSCEQNLNHDAMYWYRQDPGQGLRLIYYSQIVNDFQKGDIAEGYSVSREKKESFPLTVTSAQKNPTAFYLCAGHRGPPYEQYFGPGTRLTVT.

This clone was counted between two and nine times. The chain joins TRBV29-1 to TRBJ1-1; 7 bases match TRBD1. V trimming: 5 bases; J trimming: 4 bases; junction bases outside the gene matches: 1. CDR3 length equals 11 residues. Germline CDR1 reads SQVTM; CDR2 reads ANQGSEA. The CDR3 nucleotides read TGCAGCGTTCCAGGGGGCACTGAAGCTTTCTTT. Translating gives CSVPGGTEAFF.

The CDR3 nucleotides read TGCGCCAGCAGCTTGGACAGAGAAGTCTACAATGAGCAGTTCTTC. Protein sequence: CASSLDREVYNEQFF. This chain joins TRBV4-3 and TRBJ2-1; possibly TRBD1 for D (6 bases). Trimming stripped 5 bases from V and 3 bases from J, with 14 bases between. CDR1 and CDR2 from the germline V gene are LGHNA and YSLEER. The CDR3 contains 15 residues.

The chain recombines TRBV7-9 with TRBJ2-1; TRBD1 matches 9 bases. The V and J ends lost 7 bases and 7 bases, in that order; junction bases with no gene match: 5. Germline CDR1 and CDR2: SEHNR and FQNEAQ (reference sequence). CDR3 size: 13 residues. Here the CDR3 DNA reads TGTGCCAGCAACCTACAGGGGGCGAATGAGCAGTTCTTC. This translates into CASNLQGANEQFF.

The rearrangement links TRBV4-3 to TRBJ2-3, with D maybe TRBD2 (7 bases). The CDR3 extends over 18 amino acids. The V and J ends lost 2 bases and 2 bases respectively, with 20 bases between them. CDR1 LGHNA and CDR2 YSLEER come from the germline V gene. CDR3 sequence reads: CASSQLGGAGVATDTQYF. CDR3 DNA sequence: TGCGCCAGCAGCCAATTAGGGGGGGCAGGGGTCGCCACAGATACGCAGTATTTT.

The sample holds one count of this clone. This chain uses TRBV7-6 with TRBJ2-1; a possible D gene is TRBD2 (6 bases). Trimming removed 1 base at V and 13 bases at J, with 8 bases between. Germline V gene data show CDR1 as SGHVS and CDR2 as FNYEAQ. The CDR3 consists of 11 residues. The CDR3 coding sequence is TGTGCCAGCAGCTTAGGGAGGGGCCAGTTCTTC. Protein sequence: CASSLGRGQFF.

The V call is TRBV30, the J call TRBJ1-1, with 7 positions matching TRBD1. Germline V gene data show CDR1 as GTSNPN and CDR2 as SVGIG (reference sequence). V was pared by 3 bases and J by 3 bases, with 4 bases of the junction left unmatched. The CDR3 is made up of 13 amino acids. CDR3 nucleotide sequence: TGTGCCTGGAGGACCGGGACAGACACTGAAGCTTTCTTT. Encoded protein: CAWRTGTDTEAFF.